Reported below is one T cell receptor (beta chain). The antigen is unknown. Measured with immunoSEQ multiplex PCR; TCRdb has only the in-frame clones, and not every one. This table has tens of thousands of clones, 94% appearing once. The CDR3 has 19 amino acids. The germline V gene has CDR1 MNHNS and CDR2 SASEGT. V lost 4 bases and J lost 0; bases outside the gene matches: 12. The data derive from a study of T cells in tuberculosis. On the study more broadly: T cells were selected with CD1B tetramers loaded with glucose monomycolate. IGRA-negative adolescents, IGRA-positive adolescents with latent tuberculosis and adults with active tuberculosis formed this South African cohort.

Findings and limits, study-wide: Active tuberculosis patients had shorter CDR3-alpha; the beta difference was nonsignificant.

The time point is: new active TB diagnosis, blood taken before or within 7 days of starting treatment. Specimen: PBMCs, collected at tuberculosis diagnosis. This receptor was taken from an adult with tuberculosis. The chain carries TRBV6-1 and TRBJ2-1; 10 nucleotides match TRBD1. The CDR3 sequence is CASSARAGQGISSYNEQFF. The CDR3 nucleotides are TGTGCCAGCAGTGCCCGAGCGGGACAGGGGATCAGCTCCTACAATGAGCAGTTCTTC.